The 8 T cell receptor beta chains in this list originate from one sample, sequenced in a study of T cell repertoires in cytomegalovirus infection. One entry per CDR3 protein, called by TCRdb with MiXCR from the reads. The sample includes under 200,000 distinct CDR3 sequences, about a tenth of them seen just once. The specimen was PBMCs. The receptors here all came from a human donor in good health (CMV status not recorded). Some clones in this sample may be carry-over from other donors' samples.

This clonotype was picked up a small number of times. The chain has TRBV19 and TRBJ1-2, with a possible D match to TRBD1 (5 bases). The germline V gene has CDR1 LNHDA and CDR2 SQIVND (reference sequence). The CDR3 length is 14 residues. With 10 bases removed from V and 1 base from J, the gap between germline ends came to 16 bases. The CDR3 spells CATKRDRINYGYTF. The CDR3 coding sequence is TGTGCCACCAAGAGGGACCGGATTAACTATGGCTACACCTTC.

In its sample, this clonotype was seen many times. The chain links TRBV7-2 to TRBJ1-6; weak D call: TRBD1 (5 bases). Germline values: CDR1 SGHTA, CDR2 FQGNSA. CDR3 length: 19 residues. V was pared by 5 bases and J by 5 bases, with 25 bases between. Here the CDR3 reads CASSTTNRQGFGDNSPLHF. CDR3 coding DNA: TGTGCCAGCAGCACCACCAACCGGCAGGGCTTCGGGGATAATTCACCCCTCCACTTT.

This clonotype was seen many times. The V and J genes are TRBV7-2 and TRBJ1-1; D is undetermined. This CDR3 comprises 14 residues. Germline V CDR1 and CDR2: SGHTA, FQGNSA. The ends were cut back, 0 bases at V and 3 bases at J, with 8 bases in the middle. The DNA for the CDR3 is TGTGCCAGCAGCTTAGCGGCGGGATACACTGAAGCTTTCTTT. This sequence encodes CASSLAAGYTEAFF.

This clonotype was seen a handful of times. This chain links TRBV20-1 with TRBJ2-2; D perhaps matches TRBD2 (5 bases). The CDR3 is 15 residues long. Germline loops: CDR1 DFQATT, CDR2 SNEGSKA (reference sequence). The germline V and J ends were trimmed by 0 bases and 1 base, with 9 bases remaining between them. The CDR3 DNA reads TGCAGTGCTAGAGAGCCGGGGAAGAACACCGGGGAGCTGTTTTTT. Its protein is CSAREPGKNTGELFF.

This clonotype has just a few counts. The chain couples TRBV5-1 to TRBJ2-3; 9 bases fit TRBD2. CDR1 and CDR2 from the germline V gene are SGHRS and YFSETQ. Trimming at V came to 4 bases and at J to 7 bases, leaving 13 bases not matched to a gene. There are 16 residues in the CDR3. CDR3 sequence: CASSGGVAGVMNTQYF. The CDR3 coding sequence is TGCGCCAGCAGCGGGGGAGTAGCGGGAGTTATGAATACGCAGTATTTT.

This clonotype was recorded many times. This chain uses TRBV7-2 with TRBJ2-4; D might be TRBD2 (5 bases). The V end was cut by 8 bases, the J end by 0 bases, with 11 bases between. Germline CDR1 SGHTA, CDR2 FQGNSA. This CDR3 spans 14 amino acids. This CDR3 reads CASSAALAKNIQYF. The CDR3 nucleotides are TGTGCCAGCTCAGCGGCTCTAGCCAAAAACATTCAGTACTTC.

CDR3 coding DNA: TGTGCCAGCAGCTCCGGGACTAGCGGGAGCGACAATGAGCAGTTCTTC. Translation gives CASSSGTSGSDNEQFF. This chain joins TRBV7-9 and TRBJ2-1; 14 bases map to TRBD2. With V trimmed by 4 bases and J by 5 bases, 4 bases remained unmatched. The CDR3 runs 16 residues. Germline V CDR1 and CDR2: SEHNR, FQNEAQ (reference sequence).

The gene calls are TRBV29-1 and TRBJ2-5; 8 positions match TRBD1. CDR1 and CDR2 from the germline V gene are SQVTM and ANQGSEA. V lost 3 bases and J lost 4; bases outside the gene matches: 7. CDR3 length: 14 residues. CDR3 protein: CSVDQAGGGETQYF. CDR3 DNA: TGCAGCGTTGATCAGGCAGGGGGCGGAGAGACCCAGTACTTC.